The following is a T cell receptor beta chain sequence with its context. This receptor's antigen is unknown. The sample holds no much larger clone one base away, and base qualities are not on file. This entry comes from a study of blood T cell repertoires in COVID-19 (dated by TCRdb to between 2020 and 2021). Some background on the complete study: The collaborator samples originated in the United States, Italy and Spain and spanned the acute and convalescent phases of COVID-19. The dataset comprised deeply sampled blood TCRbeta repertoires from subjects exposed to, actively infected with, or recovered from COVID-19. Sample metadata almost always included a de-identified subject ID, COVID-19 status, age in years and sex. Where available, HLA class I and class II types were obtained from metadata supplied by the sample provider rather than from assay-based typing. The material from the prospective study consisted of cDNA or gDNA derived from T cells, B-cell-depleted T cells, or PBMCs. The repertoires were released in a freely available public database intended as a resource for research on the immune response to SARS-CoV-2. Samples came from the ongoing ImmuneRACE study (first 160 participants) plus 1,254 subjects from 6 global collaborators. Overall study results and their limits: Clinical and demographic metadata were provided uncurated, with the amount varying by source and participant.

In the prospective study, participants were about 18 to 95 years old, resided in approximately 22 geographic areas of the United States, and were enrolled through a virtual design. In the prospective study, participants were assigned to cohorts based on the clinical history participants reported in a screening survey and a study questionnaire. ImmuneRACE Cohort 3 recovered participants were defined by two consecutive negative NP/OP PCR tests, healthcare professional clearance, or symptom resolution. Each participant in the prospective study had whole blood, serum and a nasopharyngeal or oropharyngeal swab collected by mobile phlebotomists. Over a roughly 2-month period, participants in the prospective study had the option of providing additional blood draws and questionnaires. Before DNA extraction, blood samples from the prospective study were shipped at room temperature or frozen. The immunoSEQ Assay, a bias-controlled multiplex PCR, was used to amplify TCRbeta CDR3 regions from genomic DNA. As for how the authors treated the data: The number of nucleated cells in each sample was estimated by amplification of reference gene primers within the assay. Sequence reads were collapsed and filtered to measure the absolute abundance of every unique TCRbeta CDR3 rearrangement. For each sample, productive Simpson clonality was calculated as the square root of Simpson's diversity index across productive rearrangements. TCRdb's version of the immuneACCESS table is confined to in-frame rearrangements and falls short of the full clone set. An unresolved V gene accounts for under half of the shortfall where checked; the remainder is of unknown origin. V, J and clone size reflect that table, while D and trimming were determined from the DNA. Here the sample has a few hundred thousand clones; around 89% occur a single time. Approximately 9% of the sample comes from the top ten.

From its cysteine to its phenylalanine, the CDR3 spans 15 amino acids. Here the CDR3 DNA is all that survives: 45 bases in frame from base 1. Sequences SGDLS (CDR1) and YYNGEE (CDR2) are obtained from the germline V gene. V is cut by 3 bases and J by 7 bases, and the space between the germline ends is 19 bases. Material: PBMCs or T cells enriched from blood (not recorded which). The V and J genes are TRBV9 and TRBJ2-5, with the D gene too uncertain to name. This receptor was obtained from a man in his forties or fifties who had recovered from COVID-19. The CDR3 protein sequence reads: CASSAEESLSMTQYF. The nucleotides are TGTGCCAGCAGCGCAGAGGAGAGCCTGTCTATGACCCAGTACTTC.